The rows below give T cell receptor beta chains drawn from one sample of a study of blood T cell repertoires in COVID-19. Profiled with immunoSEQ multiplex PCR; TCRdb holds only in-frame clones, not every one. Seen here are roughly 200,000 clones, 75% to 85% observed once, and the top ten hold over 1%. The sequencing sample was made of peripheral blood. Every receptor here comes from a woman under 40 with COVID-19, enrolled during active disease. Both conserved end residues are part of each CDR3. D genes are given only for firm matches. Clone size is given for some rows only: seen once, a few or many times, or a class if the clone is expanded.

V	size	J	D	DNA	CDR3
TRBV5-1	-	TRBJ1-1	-	TGCGCCAGCAGCTTCTCCCTGACGGGGAACACTGAAGCTTTCTTT	CASSFSLTGNTEAFF
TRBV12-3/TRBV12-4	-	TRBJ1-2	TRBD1	TGTGCCAGCAGCTCGCAGGGGGCGTACGGCTACACCTTC	CASSSQGAYGYTF
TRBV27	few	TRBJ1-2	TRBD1	TGTGCCACCTTGACGGTGGCAGGGGGCTCTGGCTACACCTTC	CATLTVAGGSGYTF
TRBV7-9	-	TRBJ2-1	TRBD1	TGTGCCAGCAGCCCGGACAGGTTTCAGTTCTTC	CASSPDRFQFF
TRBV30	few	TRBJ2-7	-	TGTGCCGGTCTTCACAGGAGATCCTACGAGCAGTACTTC	CAGLHRRSYEQYF
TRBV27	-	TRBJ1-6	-	TGTGCCAGCAGTCCCCGCTCCGGGGGGGGTGGGTCACCCCTCCACTTT	CASSPRSGGGGSPLHF
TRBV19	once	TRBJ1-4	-	TGTGCCAGTAGTTCCTGGACACTTAATGAAAAACTGTTTTTT	CASSSWTLNEKLFF
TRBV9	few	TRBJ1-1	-	TGTGCCAGCAGCGTATCGGGTTACACTGAAGCTTTCTTT	CASSVSGYTEAFF
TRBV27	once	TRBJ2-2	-	TGTGCCAGCAGTTTATGGGGGGCCGGGGAGCTGTTTTTT	CASSLWGAGELFF
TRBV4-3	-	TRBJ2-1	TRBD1	TGCGCCAGCAGCCAAGGTGCTTCGACAGGGGGCTCTGAGCAGTTCTTC	CASSQGASTGGSEQFF
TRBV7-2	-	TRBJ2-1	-	TGTGCCAGCAGCTTCGCGGGAAACAATGAGCAGTTCTTC	CASSFAGNNEQFF
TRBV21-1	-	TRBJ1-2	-	TGTGCCAGCAGCAAAGGCAGGACAGATCAGGAAGCCTATGGCTACACCTTC	CASSKGRTDQEAYGYTF
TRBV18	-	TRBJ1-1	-	TGTGCCAGCTCACGACAGATGAACACTGAAGCTTTCTTT	CASSRQMNTEAFF
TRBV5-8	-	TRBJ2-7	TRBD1	TGTGCCAGCAGCCCAAGGACAGGGATATACGAGCAGTACTTC	CASSPRTGIYEQYF
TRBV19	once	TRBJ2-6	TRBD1	TGTGCCAGTACAATCAGTGGACAGGGGGCGCCCGGGGCCAACGTCCTGACTTTC	CASTISGQGAPGANVLTF
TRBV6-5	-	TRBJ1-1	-	TGTGCCAGCAGCCAAGGGGCCGGCAACACTGAAGCTTTCTTT	CASSQGAGNTEAFF
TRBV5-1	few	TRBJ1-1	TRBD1	TGCGCCAGCAGGGGACAGACGAACACTGAAGCTTTCTTT	CASRGQTNTEAFF
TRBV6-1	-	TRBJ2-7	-	TGTGCCAGCAGTGAGTCCGCTTCCGGGACCTACGAGCAGTACTTC	CASSESASGTYEQYF
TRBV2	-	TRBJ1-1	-	TGTGCCAGCAGTGAAGGGGGCGACAAGTCGCAGTCGAACACTGAAGCTTTCTTT	CASSEGGDKSQSNTEAFF
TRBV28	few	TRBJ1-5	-	TGTGCCAGCAGTTTGTGGGGGGAGGGCCAGCCCCAGCATTTT	CASSLWGEGQPQHF
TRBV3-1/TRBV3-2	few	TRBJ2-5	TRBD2	TGTGCCAGCAGCCGGGGACTAGCGGGAGAAGAGACCCAGTACTTC	CASSRGLAGEETQYF
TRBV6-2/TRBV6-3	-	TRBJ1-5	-	TGTGCCAGCAGTTACTTACAGGGTTCCCAGCATTTT	CASSYLQGSQHF
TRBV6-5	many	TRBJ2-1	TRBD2	TGTGCCAGCACACAGACTAGCGGGGCCGGTAATGAGCAGTTCTTC	CASTQTSGAGNEQFF
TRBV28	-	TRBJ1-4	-	TGTGCCAGCAGTCTCGGGGGGCGAGGTGAAAAACTGTTTTTT	CASSLGGRGEKLFF
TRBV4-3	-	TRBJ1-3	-	TGCGCCAGCAGCCAGATACAGGGCTCTGGAAACACCATATATTTT	CASSQIQGSGNTIYF
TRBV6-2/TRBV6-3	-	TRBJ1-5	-	TGTGCCAGCAGTAGCCTCGAGGGAGTCGGTCAGCCCCAGCATTTT	CASSSLEGVGQPQHF
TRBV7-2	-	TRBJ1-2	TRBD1	TGTGCCAGCAGCCAAGGACAGGGCAGGTTAGGTGGCTACACCTTC	CASSQGQGRLGGYTF
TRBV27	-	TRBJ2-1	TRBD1	TGTGCCAGCAGTTTTCTGGGGACAGGGGGCTGGAATGAGCAGTTCTTC	CASSFLGTGGWNEQFF
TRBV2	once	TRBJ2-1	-	TGTGCCAGCATCCTTACTTGGAGCTACAATGAGCAGTTCTTC	CASILTWSYNEQFF
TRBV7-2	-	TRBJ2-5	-	TGTGCCAGCAGCGACCCGGGAAGAGAGACCCAGTACTTC	CASSDPGRETQYF
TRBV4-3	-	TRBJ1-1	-	TGCGCCAGCAGCCAAGGTACCCGTGGAGGGTTCACTGAAGCTTTCTTT	CASSQGTRGGFTEAFF
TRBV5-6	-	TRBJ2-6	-	TGTGCCAGCAGCTTCAGGGCTATAAGCTCTGGGGCCAACGTCCTGACTTTC	CASSFRAISSGANVLTF
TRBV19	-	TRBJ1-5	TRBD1	TGTGCCAGTAGTATGGGACAGGGGCAAGGCAATCAGCCCCAGCATTTT	CASSMGQGQGNQPQHF
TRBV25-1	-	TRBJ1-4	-	TGTGCCAGCAGTGAACAGTATGAAAAACTGTTTTTT	CASSEQYEKLFF
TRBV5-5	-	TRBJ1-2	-	TGTGCCAGCAGCTTGGAGGGGTTAGTTGGCTACACCTTC	CASSLEGLVGYTF
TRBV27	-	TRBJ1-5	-	TGTGCCAGCAGATTGTCGGGTTCCAATCAGCCCCAGCATTTT	CASRLSGSNQPQHF
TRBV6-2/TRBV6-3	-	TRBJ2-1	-	TGTGCCAGCAGCCGGGGACTGGGCTCCTACAATGAGCAGTTCTTC	CASSRGLGSYNEQFF
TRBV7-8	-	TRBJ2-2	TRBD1	TGTGCCAGCAGCCCTGGGACAGCTCGACCCGGGGAGCTGTTTTTT	CASSPGTARPGELFF
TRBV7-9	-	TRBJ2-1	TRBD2	TGTGCCAGCAGCTTACTAGCGGGGGGAATGAATGAGCAGTTCTTC	CASSLLAGGMNEQFF
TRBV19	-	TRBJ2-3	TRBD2	TGTGCCAGTAGTATCCTTATCGTAGCGGGAGGGACAGATACGCAGTATTTT	CASSILIVAGGTDTQYF